The TCR beta chain under discussion was sequenced for a study of T cell responses to AZD1222 COVID-19 vaccine. Study observations and caveats: Reports say nearly half of spike-specific TCRs go after unmutated variant regions. Spike-specific TCR breadth and depth went up after people got two AZD1222 doses. Most donors were white British, females outnumbered males, and clonal diversity was possibly underestimated. Recipients of AZD1222 seropositive at baseline numbered only 6 or 7.

Deletions cut 1 base from V and 0 bases from J, with 7 bases between. CDR1 is LNHDA and CDR2 is SQIVND in the germline V gene (reference sequence). The CDR3 loop spans 15 amino acids. On this clone itself: The antigen is undetermined.

Sequencing used immunoSEQ multiplex PCR; TCRdb keeps in-frame clones, though not all of them. The sample records about 160,000 clones, 92% being singletons. The sequencing here drew on peripheral blood, taken 28 days after the second AZD1222 dose. The clonotype comes from an adult who received the AZD1222 COVID-19 vaccine. The gene calls are TRBV19 and TRBJ1-5; D call uncertain. The CDR3 nucleotides are TGTGCCAGTAGTATAGGAACGATTAGCAATCAGCCCCAGCATTTT. Its protein is CASSIGTISNQPQHF.